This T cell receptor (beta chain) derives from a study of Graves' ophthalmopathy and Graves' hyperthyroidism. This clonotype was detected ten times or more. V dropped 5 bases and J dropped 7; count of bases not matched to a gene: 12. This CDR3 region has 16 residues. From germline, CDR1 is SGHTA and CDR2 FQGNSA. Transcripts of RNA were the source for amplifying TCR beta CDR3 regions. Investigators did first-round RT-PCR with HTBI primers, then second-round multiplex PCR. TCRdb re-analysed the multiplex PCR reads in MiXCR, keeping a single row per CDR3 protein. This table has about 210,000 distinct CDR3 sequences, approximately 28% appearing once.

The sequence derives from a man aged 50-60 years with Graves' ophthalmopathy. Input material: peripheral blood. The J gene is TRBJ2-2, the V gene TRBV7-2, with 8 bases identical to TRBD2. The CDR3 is CASSDRRGVVSGELFF. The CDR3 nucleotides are TGTGCCAGCAGCGACCGGCGGGGGGTAGTCAGCGGGGAGCTGTTTTTT.